Sequencing of this TCR beta chain was carried out in a study of primary melanoma T cells and metastatic recurrence. Study-level background: Samples were primary melanomas of stage T2 to T4. Points from the study as a whole: Primary melanomas may harbor an effective T-cell antitumor response, authors suggested. Reportedly, T-cell fraction predicted progression-free survival beyond thickness, ulceration, mitoses, age.

As concerns this clone: Its target is not known.

Only in-frame clones appear in the TCRdb table, and some are missing; sequencing was by immunoSEQ multiplex PCR. The sample holds roughly 490 clones; roughly three quarters are singletons and the top ten take around 15%. The V end was cut by 4 bases, the J end by 10 bases, with 14 bases between. This CDR3 contains 13 residues. Germline V CDR1 and CDR2: KGHSH, LQKENI. Primary melanoma in these patients was surgically resected but could recur metastatically. The V gene is TRBV18, the J gene TRBJ2-1; perhaps D is TRBD1 or TRBD2 (5 bases each). This TCR derives from a human donor with melanoma. The sequencing input was melanoma tumor tissue. CDR3 sequence (DNA): TGTGCCAGCTCACGGGACGGGGCAGGGGAGCAGTTCTTC. It specifies CASSRDGAGEQFF.